The next 18 T cell receptor beta chains were all read from a single sample in a study of T cells after yellow fever vaccination. MiXCR, applied by TCRdb to the 5' RACE reads, yields one record per CDR3 protein. The sample contains about 550,000 distinct CDR3 sequences, 15% to 20% of which appear only once. This specimen was PBMCs, taken 15 days after the yellow fever booster vaccination. These receptors all stem from a man aged 25-45 years who received the YFV17D yellow fever vaccine.

In its sample, this clonotype was seen a few times. The rearrangement uses TRBV5-1 and TRBJ2-3; the match to TRBD2 covers 12 bases. The V gene end was trimmed by 1 base and the J gene end by 4 bases; junction bases not matched to a gene: 13. Looked up from germline, CDR1 is SGHRS and CDR2 is YFSETQ. CDR3 length equals 19 residues. The CDR3 DNA is TGCGCCAGCAGCTTGCGGCTAGCGGGAGGGCCAAGTCGTGCAGATACGCAGTATTTT. This encodes CASSLRLAGGPSRADTQYF. The entire variable domain, with the rest obtained from reference TRBV5-1 and TRBJ2-3, is as follows: KAGVTQTPRYLIKTRGQQVTLSCSPISGHRSVSWYQQTPGQGLQFLFEYFSETQRNKGNFPGRFSGRQFSNSRSEMNVSTLELGDSALYLCASSLRLAGGPSRADTQYFGPGTRLTVL.

The rearrangement links TRBV20-1 to TRBJ2-7, with TRBD1 matching over 7 bases. The CDR3 loop spans 14 amino acids. Per the germline V gene, CDR1 is DFQATT and CDR2 is SNEGSKA (reference sequence). The junction had 12 bases not matched to a gene; V was cut back by 5 bases and J by 5 bases. The CDR3 region is CSAGRDSSVHEQYF. The CDR3 nucleotides read TGCAGTGCTGGCCGGGACAGTAGTGTCCACGAGCAGTACTTC.

In its sample, this clonotype was seen a few times. The rearrangement joins TRBV5-1 to TRBJ1-3; D might be TRBD1 (5 bases). The CDR3 is 17 amino acids. Trimming removed 1 base from V and 0 bases from J, with 14 bases in between. Germline values: CDR1 SGHRS, CDR2 YFSETQ. This CDR3 reads CASSLFSGPLSGNTIYF. The CDR3 nucleotides are TGCGCCAGCAGCTTGTTCTCGGGACCCCTCTCTGGAAACACCATATATTTT.

The chain links TRBV9 to TRBJ1-6; no definite D call. Germline V gives CDR1 SGDLS, CDR2 YYNGEE. The CDR3 loop spans 12 amino acids. V gave up 3 bases and J gave up 7 bases, with 5 bases separating them. The DNA for the CDR3 is TGTGCCAGCAGCGCGCGAAATTCACCCCTCCACTTT. Protein sequence: CASSARNSPLHF.

CDR3 residues: CASSSGTSGTLNTGELFF. The CDR3, as DNA: TGTGCCAGCAGTTCCGGGACTAGCGGGACCCTGAACACCGGGGAGCTGTTTTTT. The rearrangement joins TRBV6-2 or TRBV6-3 to TRBJ2-2, with 13 bases identical to TRBD2. This CDR3 spans 18 amino acids. V lost 4 bases and J lost 1; bases outside the gene matches: 6. Germline V gene lookup returns CDR1 MNHEY and CDR2 SVGEGT.

This clonotype appeared a few times. The chain employs TRBV7-2 and TRBJ2-1, with D perhaps being TRBD1 or TRBD2 (5 bases each). The CDR3 runs 17 residues. The germline V gene has CDR1 SGHTA and CDR2 FQGNSA. V lost 1 base and J lost 8, with 21 bases in between. CDR3 sequence reads: CASSLVRGRRKFDEQFF. The CDR3 DNA sequence: TGTGCCAGCAGCTTAGTTCGGGGACGCAGGAAGTTCGATGAGCAGTTCTTC.

Only a few counts were recorded for this clonotype. The V gene is TRBV24-1, the J gene TRBJ2-3, with TRBD2 matching 9 bases. Germline-derived CDR1 and CDR2 are KGHDR and SFDVKD. Trimming took 3 bases from V and 4 from J; bases not matched to a gene: 16. This CDR3 comprises 19 residues. The CDR3 reads CATSDGLAGYFGNSDTQYF. The DNA for the CDR3 is TGTGCCACCAGTGATGGGCTAGCGGGGTACTTCGGAAACTCAGATACGCAGTATTTT.

In this sample, this clonotype turned up a few times. The V and J genes are TRBV24-1 and TRBJ2-2, with unresolved D. V was cut by 8 bases and J by 4 bases, with 7 bases left in between. The CDR3 runs 12 residues. Germline-derived CDR1 and CDR2 are KGHDR and SFDVKD. The CDR3 DNA reads as TGTGCCACCATGGACCTCACCGGGGAGCTGTTTTTT. It translates to CATMDLTGELFF.

The table lists this clonotype with a few counts. The chain employs TRBV27 and TRBJ1-6; no firm D call. Germline CDR1 and CDR2: MNHEY and SMNVEV (reference sequence). CDR3 size: 14 residues. Trimming removed 5 bases at V and 10 bases at J, with 15 bases between. CDR3 nucleotides: TGTGCCAGCAGTCCTCCCGGGTCAGTCTCACCCCTCCACTTT. Translated: CASSPPGSVSPLHF.

The chain carries TRBV20-1 and TRBJ1-1, with 8 bases that match TRBD1. V shed 0 bases, J shed 1 base, and the junction held 7 bases outside the gene matches. The CDR3 is made up of 16 amino acids. Germline-derived CDR1 and CDR2 are DFQATT and SNEGSKA (reference sequence). CDR3 sequence: CSARDPGQGWNTEAFF. The CDR3 DNA follows: TGCAGTGCTAGAGACCCCGGACAGGGTTGGAACACTGAAGCTTTCTTT.

The V call is TRBV6-5, the J call TRBJ2-3, with 10 bases lining up with TRBD2. The CDR3 extends over 16 amino acids. Unmatched junction bases numbered 5, after V lost 0 bases and J lost 5 bases. CDR1 and CDR2 (germline): MNHEY, SVGAGI. CDR3 region: CASSYSLSGRVDTQYF. The CDR3 bases are TGTGCCAGCAGTTACTCATTGAGCGGGAGGGTAGATACGCAGTATTTT.

The chain has TRBV6-2 or TRBV6-3 and TRBJ1-1; 7 nucleotides align to TRBD1. V lost 5 bases and J lost 4; bases outside the gene matches: 13. The CDR3 runs to 16 residues. Per the germline V gene, CDR1 is MNHEY and CDR2 is SVGEGT. DNA of the CDR3: TGTGCCAGCAGTAACTTGGGGGACAGCGGGTCCACTGAAGCTTTCTTT. As protein: CASSNLGDSGSTEAFF.

This clonotype was found a few times. This sequence joins TRBV10-3 and TRBJ2-3; a possible D gene is TRBD2 (7 bases). Germline V gene sequence: CDR1 ENHRY, CDR2 SYGVKD. The CDR3 runs 14 residues. V was cut by 6 bases and J by 2 bases, with 12 bases left in between. The DNA for the CDR3 is TGTGCCATCAGGAGGGGGGGGGACACAGATACGCAGTATTTT. This sequence encodes CAIRRGGDTDTQYF.

This clonotype was found a few times. This rearrangement joins TRBV29-1 to TRBJ2-3, with 9 bases fitting TRBD1. Germline V gene data show CDR1 as SQVTM and CDR2 as ANQGSEA. V shed 5 bases, J shed 5 bases, and the junction held 5 bases outside the gene matches. This CDR3 spans 13 amino acids. This CDR3 is CSVNRGRQDTQYF. CDR3 coding DNA: TGCAGCGTTAACAGGGGGCGGCAAGATACGCAGTATTTT.

The chain is built from TRBV29-1 and TRBJ2-1; tentatively, D is TRBD1 (5 bases). The length of the CDR3 is 14 residues. The V and J ends lost 5 bases and 8 bases respectively, with 19 bases between them. Germline V gene data show CDR1 as SQVTM and CDR2 as ANQGSEA. CDR3 residues: CSVKTVGPFDEQFF. As DNA, the CDR3 is TGCAGCGTTAAGACAGTAGGCCCCTTTGATGAGCAGTTCTTC.

This clonotype was observed a handful of times. The V and J genes are TRBV20-1 and TRBJ2-7, with 7 bases that match TRBD2. The CDR3 spans 14 residues. V was clipped by 4 bases and J by 7 bases; unmatched bases: 13. Germline V gene lookup returns CDR1 DFQATT and CDR2 SNEGSKA (reference sequence). Here the CDR3 reads CSANLPGGRGEQYF. DNA of the CDR3: TGCAGTGCTAATTTGCCGGGCGGGAGAGGGGAGCAGTACTTC.

The chain recombines TRBV20-1 with TRBJ2-7; 8 nucleotides align to TRBD1. Germline V gene sequence: CDR1 DFQATT, CDR2 SNEGSKA (reference sequence). This CDR3 has 15 amino acids. Trimming removed 3 bases from V and 2 bases from J; junction bases left unmatched: 9. CDR3 sequence (DNA): TGCAGTGCTAGCTACGGGACAGGTGTAACCTACGAGCAGTACTTC. Encoded protein: CSASYGTGVTYEQYF.

V gene TRBV15 combines with J gene TRBJ2-1; no definite D call. The CDR3 contains 13 residues. Germline V gene lookup returns CDR1 LNHNV and CDR2 YYDKDF (reference sequence). V dropped 2 bases and J dropped 6 bases, with 8 bases sitting between them. In nucleotides, the CDR3 is TGTGCCACCAGCAGACGGCCAACCAATGAGCAGTTCTTC. Encoded protein: CATSRRPTNEQFF.